This record concerns one T cell receptor beta chain sequence. The data originate from a study of tumor-infiltrating lymphocytes in oesophageal squamous cell carcinoma. The CDR3 is made up of 14 amino acids. The germline gives CDR1 SGHVS, CDR2 FNYEAQ. TCRdb reprocessed the PCR reads with MiXCR, giving one entry per CDR3 protein. The sample yields approximately 13,000 distinct CDR3 sequences, 50% to 60% seen once. The clonotype originates from a female donor with esophageal squamous cell carcinoma. This chain joins TRBV7-6 and TRBJ2-4, with D hard to call. The end of the DNA aligns better with TRBJ2-7, so the J call may be wrong. The sequenced sample consisted of esophageal tumor tissue. The CDR3 DNA is TGTGCCAGCAGCCTCAGGTCGACCACCTACGAGCAGTACTTC. Translated: CASSLRSTTYEQYF.